Shown below are 13 T cell receptor beta chains from a single sample sequenced in a study of cytomegalovirus exposure and HLA in healthy donors. PCR used 60 Vbeta primers and 13 Jbeta primers. TCRdb's copy holds only in-frame clones and misses some; the assay was immunoSEQ multiplex PCR. This table has under 200,000 clones, about 75% appearing once. Sequencing was done on a sample of PBMCs. All receptors come from a male donor in good health and CMV-seropositive.

CDR3 sequence: CATGPKRTYNEQFF. The CDR3 DNA sequence: TGTGCCACTGGGCCCAAGCGGACTTACAATGAGCAGTTCTTC. The gene calls are TRBV2 and TRBJ2-1; the D gene is possibly TRBD2 (5 bases). Germline V gene sequence: CDR1 SNHLY, CDR2 FYNNEI. V lost 10 bases to trimming and J lost 4 bases, with 17 bases between them. This CDR3 is 14 amino acids long.

The chain has TRBV5-1 and TRBJ2-5; 7 bases align to TRBD1. The J segment lost 5 bases and the V segment lost 4 bases, leaving 8 bases of the junction unmatched. The germline CDR1 and CDR2 sequences are SGHRS and YFSETQ. The CDR3 sequence is 14 residues long. The chain's CDR3 is CASSPGGAWETQYF. The CDR3 nucleotides are TGCGCCAGCAGCCCAGGGGGTGCTTGGGAGACCCAGTACTTC.

This chain joins TRBV29-1 and TRBJ2-7, with a weak D call TRBD1 (5 bases). This CDR3 has 11 amino acids. Germline V gene data show CDR1 as SQVTM and CDR2 as ANQGSEA. Trimming pared 0 bases from V and 10 bases from J, leaving 10 bases between. CDR3 bases: TGCAGCGTTGAAGACAGGGTGGGACAGTACTTC. Translated, it gives CSVEDRVGQYF.

The rearrangement uses TRBV7-2 and TRBJ2-2; maybe TRBD2 (6 bases). Germline loops: CDR1 SGHTA, CDR2 FQGNSA. V lost 6 bases to trimming and J lost 0 bases, with 14 bases between them. The CDR3 loop spans 16 amino acids. This chain's CDR3 is CASRDTGTSNTGELFF. CDR3 nucleotides: TGTGCCAGCAGGGATACCGGGACTTCGAACACCGGGGAGCTGTTTTTT.

The chain joins TRBV7-8 to TRBJ2-2; 10 bases map to TRBD1. The V gene's germline CDR1 is SGHVS and CDR2 FQNEAQ. CDR3 length: 18 residues. The V segment lost 1 base and the J segment 3 bases; nucleotides outside the gene matches: 8. CDR3 amino acids: CASSLVGGGTGDTGELFF. The CDR3 region has the DNA TGTGCCAGCAGCTTAGTAGGGGGGGGGACAGGGGACACCGGGGAGCTGTTTTTT.

The chain combines TRBV7-3 with TRBJ2-3, with unresolved D. Germline CDR1 reads SGHTA; CDR2 reads FQGTGA. CDR3 length: 14 amino acids. Trimming removed 3 bases at V and 4 bases at J, with 11 bases between. In DNA form, the CDR3 reads TGTGCCAGCAGCTTGAGAGTAAGCCCAGATACGCAGTATTTT. This encodes CASSLRVSPDTQYF.

The chain combines TRBV7-6 with TRBJ1-3; 7 bases map to TRBD1. Trimming removed 5 bases from V and 0 bases from J; junction bases left unmatched: 10. CDR3 length: 17 amino acids. CDR1 SGHVS and CDR2 FNYEAQ come from the germline V gene. The CDR3 DNA reads as TGTGCCAGCAGCCCACCTGGACAGGCAGGCTCTGGAAACACCATATATTTT. It specifies CASSPPGQAGSGNTIYF.

The chain uses TRBV27 and TRBJ1-3, with a possible D match to TRBD1 (6 bases). CDR1 and CDR2 (germline): MNHEY, SMNVEV (reference sequence). Trimming took 7 bases from V and 3 from J, leaving 16 bases between them. The CDR3 is 15 residues long. This CDR3 reads CASTTKRQVGNTIYF. The CDR3 coding sequence is TGTGCCAGCACCACAAAGAGACAGGTTGGAAACACCATATATTTT.

V is TRBV11-3 and J is TRBJ2-1; 10 bases fit TRBD2. The CDR3 totals 16 residues. The J segment lost 2 bases and the V segment lost 1 base, leaving 2 bases of the junction unmatched. Germline V lookup: CDR1 SGHNT, CDR2 YENEEA. CDR3 loop: CASSLGAGGPYNEQFF. The CDR3 bases are TGTGCCAGCAGCTTAGGAGCGGGGGGGCCCTACAATGAGCAGTTCTTC. The complete variable domain, with remaining parts taken from reference TRBV11-3 and TRBJ2-1, reads EAGVVQSPRYKIIEKKQPVAFWCNPISGHNTLYWYLQNLGQGPELLIRYENEEAVDDSQLPKDRFSAERLKGVDSTLKIQPAELGDSAVYLCASSLGAGGPYNEQFFGPGTRLTVL.

This clone has just a few counts. This chain links TRBV2 with TRBJ2-1, with 11 nucleotides matching TRBD2. The CDR3 is made up of 14 amino acids. V lost 6 bases and J lost 4; bases outside the gene matches: 2. CDR1 is SNHLY and CDR2 is FYNNEI in the germline V gene. CDR3 sequence reads: CASRGLAGYNEQFF. In DNA form, the CDR3 reads TGTGCCAGCAGAGGACTAGCGGGTTACAATGAGCAGTTCTTC.

This clone was recorded only once. This chain uses TRBV6-5 with TRBJ2-2; perhaps TRBD2 as D (5 bases). CDR3 size: 14 residues. Germline CDR1 and CDR2: MNHEY and SVGAGI. Trimming removed 2 bases at V and 5 bases at J, with 9 bases between. CDR3 DNA sequence: TGTGCCAGCAGTTACCTACAGCGGACCGGGGAGCTGTTTTTT. Its protein product is CASSYLQRTGELFF.

The chain links TRBV5-1 to TRBJ2-3; D is perhaps TRBD2 (5 bases). In germline, CDR1 is SGHRS, CDR2 YFSETQ. V gave up 2 bases and J gave up 4 bases, with 14 bases separating them. The CDR3 is 15 residues long. CDR3 amino acids: CASSFEGLPSDTQYF. In nucleotides, the CDR3 is TGCGCCAGCAGCTTCGAGGGCCTTCCGTCAGATACGCAGTATTTT.

The chain carries TRBV6-5 and TRBJ1-1, with 8 bases that match TRBD1. The CDR3 consists of 16 residues. Unmatched junction bases numbered 4, after V lost 0 bases and J lost 1 base. CDR1 is MNHEY, CDR2 SVGAGI, per germline. This CDR3 reads CASSYSRTGGNTEAFF. The CDR3 DNA sequence: TGTGCCAGCAGTTACTCGAGAACAGGGGGGAACACTGAAGCTTTCTTT.